Here is one T cell receptor beta chain with its context. Other DNA sequences in this sample translate to the same CDR3. This record belongs to a study of blood T cell repertoires in COVID-19. The junction had 3 bases not matched to a gene; V was cut back by 2 bases and J by 1 base. The germline V gene encodes CDR1 SGHRS and CDR2 YFSETQ. This CDR3 has 15 residues. TCRdb keeps only in-frame clones here, not all; method: immunoSEQ multiplex PCR. This sample carries some 490,000 clones, 70% to 90% of them seen once, and the ten largest clones take around 8%. Participants came from about 23 US areas, aged about 18 to 90 years. Before being deemed recovered, Cohort 3 donors had two negative PCRs, clearance, or symptom resolution.

Sequences were obtained from PBMCs or T cells enriched from blood (not recorded which). The chain employs TRBV5-1 and TRBJ2-5; 9 bases are shared with TRBD2. The TCR comes from a woman in her sixties or seventies who had recovered from COVID-19. Here the CDR3 DNA reads TGCGCCAGCAGCTTTAGCGGGGGAACCCAAGAGACCCAGTACTTC. It translates to CASSFSGGTQETQYF.